This T cell receptor beta chain was sequenced during a study of shared clonotypes between healthy human individuals (dated by TCRdb to between 2020 and 2021). For the wider study: The cohort comprised a couple of women and a few men aged 18 to 49 years. To estimate repertoire size and how much clonotype sharing occurs between individuals, the study deeply sequenced the blood TCR repertoires of 4 to 6 healthy adults. Per donor, three plates each were used for CD4 naive and CD4 memory, two for CD8 naive, and one for CD8 memory. Each donor's leukapheresis produced roughly between roughly 0.85 and 10 billion PBMCs. To increase sequencing depth and limit assay-specific biases, different laboratories used diverse techniques to prepare libraries and sequence TCR repertoires.

On this clone itself: Which antigen it targets is not known. No much larger clonotype is one base removed from it; base qualities were not supplied.

From the cysteine up to the phenylalanine, the CDR3 has a length of 17 residues. The retained sequence is limited to the CDR3, 51 bases, with the frame set at the first base. CDR1 and CDR2, per the germline V gene, are MGHRA and YSYEKL. V trim: 3 bases; J trim: 6 bases; unmatched bases: 10. Healthy HIV-negative adults with no recently reported acute infections or vaccinations were included as donors. Every donor was a Caucasian adult living in Nashville, Tennessee, USA. CD4+ T cells were enriched by magnetic negative selection, after which naive cells were positively selected on CD45RA and the negative fraction was taken as the memory subset. Blood was collected by leukapheresis, and PBMCs were isolated by Ficoll-Histopaque density gradient centrifugation and then cryopreserved in liquid nitrogen vapor phase. Analytical flow cytometry was used to check the purity and quantity of every magnetically sorted T cell population. From each sorted fraction, genomic DNA was isolated and quantified by UV absorbance on a Nanodrop 2000c.

The research as a whole found: Rarefaction of sorted-subset datasets indicated incomplete sequencing despite the large sequencing depth. Based on pairwise subsampling, the degree of clonotype sharing among donors was expected to be affected by sequencing depth. Sharing across a few donors was observed for roughly 5.4% of naive CD4, over 3% of naive CD8, over 2% of memory CD4, and about 0.4% of memory CD8 clonotypes. Larger estimated clonotype richness was generally found for naive subsets than for memory subsets. Because the study included only a small number of donors, the genetic and exposure-history diversity represented was limited. Compared with non-shared clonotypes, the clonotypes found in all four sorted-subset donors had higher generation probabilities. Sampling was limited to blood, and TCR repertoires in tissue likely differ from TCR repertoires in blood.

Using the deep immunoSEQ assay, TCR CDR3 regions were amplified from genomic DNA by multiplex PCR. Genomic DNA extracted from each cell subset was distributed evenly over all wells of several immunoSEQ 96-well plates, and each plate served as one replicate. For sorted subsets, roughly 200 ng of genomic DNA, equivalent to around 31,000 T cell genomes, went into each replicate PCR. The purified libraries were quantified using a Qubit 3.0 fluorometer, sized with a Bioanalyzer 2100, and then quantified again using the KAPA Library Quantification kit. Every immunoSEQ 96-well plate was sequenced on a dedicated single-read 150-cycle Illumina NextSeq 550 flow cell. The original methods were these. Because the immunoSEQ output held only junctional sequences and lacked quality scores, the filtering could not match the filtering applied to full-length reads. Sequences were annotated with PyIR, a Python wrapper for IgBLAST v1.9, using IMGT germline references to assign V/J genes and CDR3. Reads with weak V/J assignments (E-value above 1e-6), missing CDR3, stop codons, out-of-frame junctions, or ambiguous translated residues were removed. V3J clonotypes were defined as sequences sharing an identical inferred V gene, J gene, and CDR3 amino acid sequence. The percentage overlap between two repertoires was calculated by dividing the number of shared unique clonotypes by the size of the smaller repertoire. Repertoire richness was assessed with RTK rarefaction, the Chao1 estimator, and Recon v2.1 estimates of unobserved clonotypes. Generation probabilities were computed with OLGA for all TCRbeta clonotypes obtained by the gDNA method from a few donors. TCRdb mirrors the immuneACCESS table, restricted to in-frame sequences. Some clones are absent from its copies; in checked studies, under half trace to an unresolved V gene, and the reason for the others is unknown. V and J calls and clone size are those listed in that table; D and trimming were worked out from the DNA. The sample contains roughly 640,000 clones, roughly 70% of them found a single time. The leading ten clones occupy approximately 1.6% of the sample.

The receptor comes from a woman aged 25-40 years in good health. Sequencing was performed on memory CD4+ T cells sorted from blood. Sample cell subset or site, as interpreted from the label and publication: CD45RA-negative fraction. The V gene is TRBV4-1 and the J gene is TRBJ2-5; 13 bases in the middle match TRBD2. The nucleotide sequence reads TGCGCCAGCAGCCAGCTACTAGCGGGAGGGCCGGGGAAGACCCAGTACTTC. This is translated as CASSQLLAGGPGKTQYF.